This record covers a single TCR beta chain. This record comes from a study of blood T cell repertoires in COVID-19. Overall study context: The analysed material was cDNA or gDNA that came from T cells, B-cell-depleted T cells, or PBMCs.

This CDR3 contains 14 residues. The germline CDR1 and CDR2 sequences are SQVTM and ANQGSEA. Losses at the gene ends were 4 bases for V and 0 bases for J; bases not matched to a gene: 3. Before being deemed recovered, Cohort 3 donors had two negative PCRs, clearance, or symptom resolution. The method was immunoSEQ multiplex PCR; TCRdb's version includes in-frame clones alone and lacks a portion of them. The data hold 150,000 to 200,000 clones, with roughly 85% observed a single time. This chain joins TRBV29-1 and TRBJ1-1; TRBD1 aligns across 9 bases. Sequenced input: PBMCs or T cells enriched from blood (not recorded which). The receptor's source is a woman younger than 35 who had recovered from COVID-19. CDR3 in DNA: TGCAGCGTTGCGACAGGGGGGATGAACACTGAAGCTTTCTTT. Its protein product is CSVATGGMNTEAFF.